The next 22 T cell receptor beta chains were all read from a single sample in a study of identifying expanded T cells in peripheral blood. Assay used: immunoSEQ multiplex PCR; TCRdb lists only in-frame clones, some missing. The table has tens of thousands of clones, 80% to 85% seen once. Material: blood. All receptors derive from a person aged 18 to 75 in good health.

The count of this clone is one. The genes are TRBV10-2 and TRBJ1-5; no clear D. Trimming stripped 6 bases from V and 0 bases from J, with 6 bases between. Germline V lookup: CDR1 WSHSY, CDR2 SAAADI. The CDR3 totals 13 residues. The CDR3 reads CASRGNSNQPQHF. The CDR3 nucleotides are TGCGCCAGCAGGGGGAATAGCAATCAGCCCCAGCATTTT.

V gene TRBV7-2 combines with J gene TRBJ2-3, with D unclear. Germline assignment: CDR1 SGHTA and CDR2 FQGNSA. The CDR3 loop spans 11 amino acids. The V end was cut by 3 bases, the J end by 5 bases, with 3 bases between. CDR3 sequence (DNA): TGTGCCAGCAGCTTGCAAGATACGCAGTATTTT. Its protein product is CASSLQDTQYF.

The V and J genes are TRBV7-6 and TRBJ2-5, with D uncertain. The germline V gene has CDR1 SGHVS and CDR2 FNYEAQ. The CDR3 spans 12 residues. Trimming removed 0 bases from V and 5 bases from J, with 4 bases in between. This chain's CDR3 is CASSLAFETQYF. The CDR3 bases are TGTGCCAGCAGCTTAGCGTTCGAGACCCAGTACTTC. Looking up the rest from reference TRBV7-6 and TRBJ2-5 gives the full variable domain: GAGVSQSPRYKVTKRGQDVALRCDPISGHVSLYWYRQALGQGPEFLTYFNYEAQQDKSGLPNDRFSAERPEGSISTLTIQRTEQRDSAMYRCASSLAFETQYFGPGTRLLVL.

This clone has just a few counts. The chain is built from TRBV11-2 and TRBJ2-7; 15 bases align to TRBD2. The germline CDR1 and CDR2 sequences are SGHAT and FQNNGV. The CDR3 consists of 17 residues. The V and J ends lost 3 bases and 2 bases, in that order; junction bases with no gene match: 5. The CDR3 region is CASSFLGLAGGTYEQYF. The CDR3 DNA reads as TGTGCCAGCAGCTTCTTGGGACTAGCGGGAGGAACCTACGAGCAGTACTTC. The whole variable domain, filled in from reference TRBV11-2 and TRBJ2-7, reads EAGVAQSPRYKIIEKRQSVAFWCNPISGHATLYWYQQILGQGPKLLIQFQNNGVVDDSQLPKDRFSAERLKGVDSTLKIQPAKLEDSAVYLCASSFLGLAGGTYEQYFGPGTRLTVT.

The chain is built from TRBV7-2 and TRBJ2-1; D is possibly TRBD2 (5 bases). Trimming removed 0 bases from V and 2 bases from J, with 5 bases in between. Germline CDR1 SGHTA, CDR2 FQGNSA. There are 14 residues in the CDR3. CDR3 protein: CASSLAGAYNEQFF. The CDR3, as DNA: TGTGCCAGCAGCTTAGCGGGAGCCTACAATGAGCAGTTCTTC.

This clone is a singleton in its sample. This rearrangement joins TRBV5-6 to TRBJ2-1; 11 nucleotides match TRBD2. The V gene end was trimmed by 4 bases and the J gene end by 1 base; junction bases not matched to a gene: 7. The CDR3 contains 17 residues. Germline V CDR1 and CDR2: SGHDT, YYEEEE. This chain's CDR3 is CASSRRLAGRSYNEQFF. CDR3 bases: TGTGCCAGCAGCCGGAGACTAGCGGGAAGGTCCTACAATGAGCAGTTCTTC.

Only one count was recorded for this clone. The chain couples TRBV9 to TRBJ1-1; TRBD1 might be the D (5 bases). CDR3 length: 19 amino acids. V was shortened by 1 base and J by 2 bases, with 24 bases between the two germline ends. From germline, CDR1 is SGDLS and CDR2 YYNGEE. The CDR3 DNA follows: TGTGCCAGCAGCGTACCCCCGGGGGGGGATCCCGCTGTCAACACTGAAGCTTTCTTT. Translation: CASSVPPGGDPAVNTEAFF.

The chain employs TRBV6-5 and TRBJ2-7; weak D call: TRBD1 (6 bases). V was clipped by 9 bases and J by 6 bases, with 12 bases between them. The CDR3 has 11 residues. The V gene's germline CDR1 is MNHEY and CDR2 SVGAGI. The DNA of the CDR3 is TGTGCCAGTACACTAGGGGGCGAGCAGTACTTC. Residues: CASTLGGEQYF.

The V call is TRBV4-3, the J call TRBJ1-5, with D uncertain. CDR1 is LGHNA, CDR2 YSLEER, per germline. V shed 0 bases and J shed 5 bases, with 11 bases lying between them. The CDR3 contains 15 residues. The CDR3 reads CASSQDWRLDQPQHF. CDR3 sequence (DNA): TGCGCCAGCAGCCAAGATTGGCGGTTAGATCAGCCCCAGCATTTT.

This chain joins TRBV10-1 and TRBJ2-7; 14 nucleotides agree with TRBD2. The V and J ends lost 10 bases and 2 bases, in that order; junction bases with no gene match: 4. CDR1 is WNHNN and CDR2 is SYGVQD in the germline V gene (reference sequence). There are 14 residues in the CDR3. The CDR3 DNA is TGCGCCACCCGACTAGCGGGAGGGCCCTACGAGCAGTACTTC. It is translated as CATRLAGGPYEQYF.

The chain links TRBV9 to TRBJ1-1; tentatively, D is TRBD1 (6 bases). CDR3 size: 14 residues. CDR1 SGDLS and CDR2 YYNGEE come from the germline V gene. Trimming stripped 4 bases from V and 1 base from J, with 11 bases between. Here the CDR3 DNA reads TGTGCCAGCAGCCTGGACAGTACGAACACTGAAGCTTTCTTT. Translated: CASSLDSTNTEAFF.

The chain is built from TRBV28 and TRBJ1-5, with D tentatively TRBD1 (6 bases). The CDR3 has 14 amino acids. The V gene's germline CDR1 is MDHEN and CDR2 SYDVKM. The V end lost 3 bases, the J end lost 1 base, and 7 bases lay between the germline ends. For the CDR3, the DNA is TGTGCCAGCAGTTTTGACAGGAGCAATCAGCCCCAGCATTTT. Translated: CASSFDRSNQPQHF.

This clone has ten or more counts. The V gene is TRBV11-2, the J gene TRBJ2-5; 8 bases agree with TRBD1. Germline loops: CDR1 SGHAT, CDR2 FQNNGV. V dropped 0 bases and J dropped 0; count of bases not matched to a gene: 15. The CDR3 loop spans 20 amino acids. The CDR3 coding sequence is TGTGCCAGCAGCTTAGATCGCAGGCTAGGACAGGGCAGGTACCAAGAGACCCAGTACTTC. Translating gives CASSLDRRLGQGRYQETQYF. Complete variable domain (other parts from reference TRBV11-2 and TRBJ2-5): EAGVAQSPRYKIIEKRQSVAFWCNPISGHATLYWYQQILGQGPKLLIQFQNNGVVDDSQLPKDRFSAERLKGVDSTLKIQPAKLEDSAVYLCASSLDRRLGQGRYQETQYFGPGTRLLVL.

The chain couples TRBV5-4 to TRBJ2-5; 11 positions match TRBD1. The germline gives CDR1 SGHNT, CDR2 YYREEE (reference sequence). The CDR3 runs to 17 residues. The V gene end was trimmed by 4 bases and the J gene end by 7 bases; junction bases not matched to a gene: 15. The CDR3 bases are TGTGCCAGCAGCAAAGGGACAGGGGGGTCCCGTATAGTGACCCAGTACTTC. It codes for CASSKGTGGSRIVTQYF. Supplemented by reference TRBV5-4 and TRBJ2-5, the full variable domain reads ETGVTQSPTHLIKTRGQQVTLRCSSQSGHNTVSWYQQALGQGPQFIFQYYREEENGRGNFPPRFSGLQFPNYSSELNVNALELDDSALYLCASSKGTGGSRIVTQYFGPGTRLLVL.

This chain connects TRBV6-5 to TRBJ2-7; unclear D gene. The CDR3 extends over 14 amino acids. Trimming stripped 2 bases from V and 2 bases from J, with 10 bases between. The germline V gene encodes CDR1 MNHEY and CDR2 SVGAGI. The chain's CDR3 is CASSYGFAAYEQYF. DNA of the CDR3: TGTGCCAGCAGTTACGGGTTCGCAGCCTACGAGCAGTACTTC.

CDR3 sequence reads: CATSRVGNEQFF. In DNA, the CDR3 is TGTGCCACCAGCAGAGTGGGGAATGAGCAGTTCTTC. This chain uses TRBV15 with TRBJ2-1; D is unclear. V was cut by 1 base and J by 7 bases, with 5 bases left in between. Germline lookup yields CDR1 LNHNV and CDR2 YYDKDF (reference sequence). This CDR3 is built from 12 residues.

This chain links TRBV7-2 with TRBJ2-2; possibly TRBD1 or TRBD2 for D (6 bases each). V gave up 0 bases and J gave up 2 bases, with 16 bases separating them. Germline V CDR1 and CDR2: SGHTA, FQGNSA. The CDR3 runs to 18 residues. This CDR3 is CASSLALFGGRNTGELFF. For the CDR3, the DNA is TGTGCCAGCAGCTTAGCTCTATTTGGGGGGCGTAACACCGGGGAGCTGTTTTTT.

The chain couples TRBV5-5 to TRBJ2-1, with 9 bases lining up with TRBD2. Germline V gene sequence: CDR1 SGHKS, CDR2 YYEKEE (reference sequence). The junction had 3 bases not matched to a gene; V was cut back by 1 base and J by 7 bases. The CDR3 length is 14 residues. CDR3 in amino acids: CASSLRLAANEQFF. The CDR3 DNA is TGTGCCAGCAGCTTGCGACTAGCGGCTAATGAGCAGTTCTTC.

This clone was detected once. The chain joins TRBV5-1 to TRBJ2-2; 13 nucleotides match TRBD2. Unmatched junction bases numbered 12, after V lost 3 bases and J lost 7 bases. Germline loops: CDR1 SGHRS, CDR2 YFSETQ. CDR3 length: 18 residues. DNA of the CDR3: TGCGCCAGCAGCTCGGAGGGAGGACTAGCGGGAGCCGACGGGGAGCTGTTTTTT. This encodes CASSSEGGLAGADGELFF.

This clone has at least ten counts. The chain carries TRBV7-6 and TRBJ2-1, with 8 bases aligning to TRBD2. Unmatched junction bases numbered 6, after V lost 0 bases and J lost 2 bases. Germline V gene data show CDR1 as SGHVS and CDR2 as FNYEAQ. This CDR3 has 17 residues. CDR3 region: CASSLAVTSVAYNEQFF. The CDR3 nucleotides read TGTGCCAGCAGCTTAGCAGTGACTAGCGTCGCCTACAATGAGCAGTTCTTC.

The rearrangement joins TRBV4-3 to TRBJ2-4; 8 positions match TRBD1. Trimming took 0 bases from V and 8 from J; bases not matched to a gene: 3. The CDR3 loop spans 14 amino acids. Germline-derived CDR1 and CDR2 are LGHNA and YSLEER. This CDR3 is CASSQEHRGDIQYF. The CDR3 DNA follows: TGCGCCAGCAGCCAAGAGCACAGGGGGGACATTCAGTACTTC.

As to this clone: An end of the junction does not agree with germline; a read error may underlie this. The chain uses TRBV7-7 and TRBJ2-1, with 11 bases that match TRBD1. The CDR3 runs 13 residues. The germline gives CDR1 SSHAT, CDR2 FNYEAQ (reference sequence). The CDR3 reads CASSLGQGDEQFF. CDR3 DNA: TGTGCTAGCAGCCTGGGACAGGGGGATGAGCAGTTCTTC.